This paragraph reports one TCR beta chain. What it binds is unknown. The sample comes from a study of T cell clonotyping in hematopoietic cell transplantation. In the study overall: Recipient samples before transplant were obtained post-cytoreduction.

Time point in this sample: recipient sample about 28 days before transplant, after cytoreduction. Blood collection times were about day -28 and days 30, 100, 180 posttransplant. Study-wide results and limits: Higher Inverse Simpson Index values in graft donor and pretransplant recipient predicted broader posttransplant TCR diversity. Recipient TCR diversity dropped after transplant; expanded clonotypes rose from day 30 to 180.

CDR1 is ENHRY, CDR2 SYGVKD, per germline. Trimming shortened V by 2 bases and J by 3 bases, and 16 bases separated the two germline ends. CDR3 length: 16 residues. Sequencing was performed with immunoSEQ multiplex PCR; in TCRdb, only in-frame clones are kept and a portion is missing. The table lists 25,000 to 35,000 clones, approximately 94% of them singletons. The receptor was derived from a middle-aged man with acute myeloid leukemia. Some clones in this sample may be carry-over from other donors' samples. The chain recombines TRBV10-3 with TRBJ2-5; TRBD1 or TRBD2 may be the D gene (5 bases each). This material consisted of peripheral blood mononuclear cells, taken before stem cell transplant. CDR3 DNA: TGTGCCATCAGTGAGGGGGGAGTGGGGCCAAAAGAGACCCAGTACTTC. It encodes CAISEGGVGPKETQYF.